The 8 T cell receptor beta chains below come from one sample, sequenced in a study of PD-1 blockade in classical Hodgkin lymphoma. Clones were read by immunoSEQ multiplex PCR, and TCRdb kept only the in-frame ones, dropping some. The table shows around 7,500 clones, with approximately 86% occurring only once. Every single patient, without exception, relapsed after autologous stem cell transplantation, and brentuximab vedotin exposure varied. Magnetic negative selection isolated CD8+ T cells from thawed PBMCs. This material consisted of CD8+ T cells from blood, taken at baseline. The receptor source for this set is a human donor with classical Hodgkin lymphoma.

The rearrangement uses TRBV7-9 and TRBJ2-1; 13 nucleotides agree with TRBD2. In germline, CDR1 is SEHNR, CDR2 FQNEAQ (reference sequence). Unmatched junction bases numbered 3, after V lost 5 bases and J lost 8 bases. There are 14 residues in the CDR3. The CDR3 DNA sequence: TGTGCCAGCAGCGGGACTAGCGGGATCGATGAGCAGTTCTTC. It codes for CASSGTSGIDEQFF.

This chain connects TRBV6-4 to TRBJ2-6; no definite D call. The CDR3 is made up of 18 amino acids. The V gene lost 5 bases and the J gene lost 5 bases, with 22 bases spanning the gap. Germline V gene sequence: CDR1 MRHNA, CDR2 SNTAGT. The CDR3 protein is CASSWLNSRQSRANVLTF. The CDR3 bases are TGTGCCAGCAGTTGGCTGAACTCACGACAAAGTCGGGCCAACGTCCTGACTTTC.

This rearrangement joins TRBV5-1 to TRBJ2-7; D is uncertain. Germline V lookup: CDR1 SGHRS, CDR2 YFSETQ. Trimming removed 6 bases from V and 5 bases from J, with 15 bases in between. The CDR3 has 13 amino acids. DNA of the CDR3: TGCGCCAGCATTTTACCGGGTCTCAACGAGCAGTACTTC. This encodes CASILPGLNEQYF.

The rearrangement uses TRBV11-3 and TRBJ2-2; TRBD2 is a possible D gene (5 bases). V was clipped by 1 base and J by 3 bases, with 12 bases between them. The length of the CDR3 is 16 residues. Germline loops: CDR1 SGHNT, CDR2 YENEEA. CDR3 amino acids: CASSLGLASYTGELFF. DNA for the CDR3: TGTGCCAGCAGCTTAGGATTAGCTAGCTACACCGGGGAGCTGTTTTTT.

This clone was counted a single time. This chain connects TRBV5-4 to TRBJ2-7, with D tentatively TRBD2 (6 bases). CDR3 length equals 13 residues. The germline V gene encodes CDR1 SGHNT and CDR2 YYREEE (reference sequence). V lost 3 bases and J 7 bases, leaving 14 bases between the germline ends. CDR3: CASSWDSSPEQYF. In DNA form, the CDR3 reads TGTGCCAGCAGCTGGGACTCCTCCCCGGAGCAGTACTTC.

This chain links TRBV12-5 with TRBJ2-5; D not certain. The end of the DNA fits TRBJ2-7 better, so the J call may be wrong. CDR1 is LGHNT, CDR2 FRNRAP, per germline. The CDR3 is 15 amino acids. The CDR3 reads CASGLPHFPSYEQYF. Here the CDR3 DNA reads TGTGCTAGTGGCCTACCGCACTTCCCCTCCTACGAGCAGTACTTC.

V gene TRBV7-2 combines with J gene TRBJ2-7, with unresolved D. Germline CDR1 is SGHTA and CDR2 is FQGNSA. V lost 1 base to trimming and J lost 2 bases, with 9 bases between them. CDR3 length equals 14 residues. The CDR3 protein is CASSLVDGTYEQYF. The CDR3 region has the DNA TGTGCCAGCAGCTTAGTGGACGGTACCTACGAGCAGTACTTC.

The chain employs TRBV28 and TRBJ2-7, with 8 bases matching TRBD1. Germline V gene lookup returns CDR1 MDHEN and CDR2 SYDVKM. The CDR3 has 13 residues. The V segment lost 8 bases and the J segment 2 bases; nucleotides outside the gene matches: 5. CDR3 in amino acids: CASSGQGPYEQYF. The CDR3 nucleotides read TGTGCCAGCTCTGGACAGGGCCCCTACGAGCAGTACTTC.